These 3 T cell receptor beta chains share one sample of origin, sequenced in a study of shared clonotypes between healthy human individuals. Sequencing used immunoSEQ multiplex PCR; TCRdb keeps in-frame clones, though not all of them. Altogether nearly 1 million clones are present, over 75% being singletons, with the ten largest covering about 1.5%. Sequencing was performed on memory CD4+ T cells sorted from blood. Documented subset: CD45RA-negative fraction. Receptors originate from a man younger than 35 in good health.

The chain joins TRBV6-5 to TRBJ2-7; 7 bases are shared with TRBD2. Germline-derived CDR1 and CDR2 are MNHEY and SVGAGI. The ends lost 6 bases at V and 2 bases at J; junction bases unmatched: 7. The CDR3 extends over 14 amino acids. Here the CDR3 reads CASRTSYVPYEQYF. In DNA, the CDR3 is TGTGCCAGCAGGACTAGCTACGTTCCCTACGAGCAGTACTTC.

This clone was counted at least ten times. The CDR3 protein is CASSPGGKNYGYTF. CDR3 nucleotide sequence: TGCGCCAGCAGCCCCGGCGGCAAGAACTATGGCTACACCTTC. The chain is built from TRBV4-1 and TRBJ1-2; D is unresolved. Germline CDR1 is MGHRA and CDR2 is YSYEKL. Trimming cost V 4 bases and J 2 bases, with 11 bases left between them. CDR3 length equals 14 residues.

The chain carries TRBV15 and TRBJ1-4; perhaps TRBD1 as D (5 bases). Per germline, CDR1 LNHNV and CDR2 YYDKDF (reference sequence). Trimming took 2 bases from V and 3 from J, leaving 19 bases between them. CDR3 size: 18 residues. CDR3 in DNA: TGTGCCACCAGCAGAACCCCGGGGGTAGGGCCGGCTAATGAAAAACTGTTTTTT. Translating gives CATSRTPGVGPANEKLFF. The full variable domain, in which reference TRBV15 and TRBJ1-4 provide the parts outside the CDR3, is DAMVIQNPRYQVTQFGKPVTLSCSQTLNHNVMYWYQQKSSQAPKLLFHYYDKDFNNEADTPDNFQSRRPNTSFCFLDIRSPGLGDTAMYLCATSRTPGVGPANEKLFFGSGTQLSVL.